What follows are 5 T cell receptor beta chains derived from one specimen sequenced in a study of shared clonotypes between healthy human individuals. Measured with immunoSEQ multiplex PCR; TCRdb has only the in-frame clones, and not every one. The sample has 950,000 to 1,200,000 clones, roughly 80% seen once; the top ten hold approximately 0.9%. Specimen: memory CD4+ T cells from PBMCs. The subset: CD45RA-negative fraction. The receptor source for this set is a man between 18 and 35 years old in good health. Some clones in this sample may be carry-over from other donors' samples.

The gene calls are TRBV7-5 and TRBJ2-7; the table's TRBD2 call for D was not verified on the DNA. TRBV7-5 is marked as a pseudogene. This CDR3 region has 16 residues. The CDR3 nucleotides read TGTGCCAGAAGCCCTGGTATTGGCGGGACCCAGGGCGAGCAGTACTTC. This sequence encodes CARSPGIGGTQGEQYF.

Notes on this clone: Distinct nucleotide sequences in the sample also encode this CDR3. CDR3 loop: CASSLTRGSYNEQFF. The CDR3 nucleotides read TGTGCCAGCAGCTTGACCCGGGGGTCCTACAATGAGCAGTTCTTC. The gene calls are TRBV5-4 and TRBJ2-1; a possible D gene is TRBD2 (6 bases). Germline lookup yields CDR1 SGHNT and CDR2 YYREEE (reference sequence). This CDR3 contains 15 residues. Trimming pared 1 base from V and 1 base from J, leaving 9 bases between.

This clone came up a few times. This chain connects TRBV6-6 to TRBJ1-1, with a weak D call TRBD1 (5 bases). V lost 5 bases and J 0 bases, leaving 7 bases between the germline ends. The CDR3 is 13 amino acids. CDR1 and CDR2 (germline): MNHNY, SVGAGI (reference sequence). The CDR3 loop is CASSRGLNTEAFF. CDR3 DNA: TGTGCCAGCAGTCGGGGCCTGAACACTGAAGCTTTCTTT.

The chain is built from TRBV9 and TRBJ1-3; tentative D call: TRBD1 (6 bases). In germline, CDR1 is SGDLS, CDR2 YYNGEE. The V end was cut by 6 bases, the J end by 2 bases, with 6 bases between. This CDR3 comprises 12 residues. Written as DNA, the CDR3 is TGTGCCAGCAAGGGGGCTGGAAACACCATATATTTT. Its protein is CASKGAGNTIYF.

The chain recombines TRBV7-2 with TRBJ2-7; 10 bases match TRBD2. V lost 3 bases and J lost 6; bases outside the gene matches: 2. From germline, CDR1 is SGHTA and CDR2 FQGNSA. This CDR3 spans 13 amino acids. The CDR3 loop reads CASSFLAGGEQYF. CDR3 nucleotides: TGTGCCAGCAGCTTCTTAGCGGGAGGCGAGCAGTACTTC.